One sample yielded the 17 T cell receptor beta chains listed below, sequenced in a study of shared clonotypes between healthy human individuals. Measured with immunoSEQ multiplex PCR; TCRdb has only the in-frame clones, and not every one. Of a few hundred thousand clones listed, about 97% are singletons. The sequenced sample was naive CD4+ T cells sorted from blood. Subset here: CD45RA+ positively selected. The source of these receptors is a woman aged 30 to 39 in good health.

The rearrangement uses TRBV5-4 and TRBJ1-4; D remains unclear. V was pared by 5 bases and J by 0 bases, with 11 bases between. Per germline, CDR1 SGHNT and CDR2 YYREEE (reference sequence). CDR3 length: 15 residues. This chain's CDR3 is CASRSAGSTNEKLFF. The CDR3 DNA sequence: TGTGCCAGCAGATCAGCCGGATCAACTAATGAAAAACTGTTTTTT. The variable domain in full, with the rest retrieved from reference TRBV5-4 and TRBJ1-4, is ETGVTQSPTHLIKTRGQQVTLRCSSQSGHNTVSWYQQALGQGPQFIFQYYREEENGRGNFPPRFSGLQFPNYSSELNVNALELDDSALYLCASRSAGSTNEKLFFGSGTQLSVL.

The J gene is TRBJ2-3, the V gene TRBV9; D is unclear. The germline gives CDR1 SGDLS, CDR2 YYNGEE. The CDR3 runs to 16 residues. Trimming took off 0 bases at V and 0 bases at J, with 11 bases between the two ends. CDR3 loop: CASSVAVSDSTDTQYF. DNA of the CDR3: TGTGCCAGCAGCGTAGCTGTGTCAGATAGCACAGATACGCAGTATTTT.

The chain carries TRBV6-5 and TRBJ2-3; TRBD1 agrees at 7 bases. CDR1 MNHEY and CDR2 SVGAGI come from the germline V gene. Losses at the gene ends were 3 bases for V and 0 bases for J; bases not matched to a gene: 3. CDR3 size: 15 residues. This CDR3 reads CASSYRQGSTDTQYF. The CDR3 bases are TGTGCCAGCAGTTATCGACAGGGAAGCACAGATACGCAGTATTTT.

This clone was detected only once. The chain employs TRBV20-1 and TRBJ2-1, with D possibly matching TRBD1 (5 bases). This CDR3 spans 11 amino acids. Germline V CDR1 and CDR2: DFQATT, SNEGSKA (reference sequence). The CDR3 loop reads CRGGTGDEQFF. The CDR3, as DNA: TGCAGGGGCGGAACAGGCGATGAGCAGTTCTTC.

Points on this clone: Other DNA sequences of this sample code for an identical CDR3. The chain joins TRBV9 to TRBJ1-3; D ambiguous. CDR3 length: 15 amino acids. V lost 2 bases and J 1 base, leaving 10 bases between the germline ends. The V gene's germline CDR1 is SGDLS and CDR2 YYNGEE. This CDR3 is CASSVAGLSGNTIYF. As DNA, the CDR3 is TGTGCCAGCAGCGTTGCAGGACTATCTGGAAACACCATATATTTT.

The V call is TRBV6-1, the J call TRBJ2-7, with 11 bases aligning to TRBD2. From germline, CDR1 is MNHNS and CDR2 SASEGT. The CDR3 sequence is 15 residues long. Germline trimming cut 8 bases from V and 3 bases from J; bases unmatched to any gene: 9. CDR3 sequence: CASHPGLAENYEQYF. DNA for the CDR3: TGTGCCAGCCACCCGGGACTAGCGGAAAACTACGAGCAGTACTTC.

The chain has TRBV28 and TRBJ2-5; D might be TRBD1 (6 bases). The J call may be mistaken, given a closer DNA end match to TRBJ2-7. Germline CDR1 MDHEN, CDR2 SYDVKM. CDR3 size: 13 residues. The CDR3 region is CASSLRGSYEQYF. The CDR3 DNA is TGTGCCAGCAGCCTCAGGGGCTCCTACGAGCAGTACTTC.

This clone was observed a single time. The genes are TRBV9 and TRBJ2-4; D is unclear. V was clipped by 4 bases and J by 0 bases, with 14 bases between them. Looked up from germline, CDR1 is SGDLS and CDR2 is YYNGEE. The CDR3 sequence is 16 residues long. CDR3 nucleotides: TGTGCCAGCAGCACCCGACCCGGGTTAGCCAAAAACATTCAGTACTTC. Translating gives CASSTRPGLAKNIQYF.

The sample holds one count of this clone. The rearrangement links TRBV5-1 to TRBJ2-7, with D possibly being TRBD1 (6 bases). CDR1 is SGHRS and CDR2 is YFSETQ in the germline V gene. V dropped 4 bases and J dropped 3 bases, with 14 bases sitting between them. The CDR3 covers 14 residues. The CDR3 DNA sequence: TGCGCCAGCAGCATTCAGGGGTCGGGCTACGAGCAGTACTTC. It yields the protein CASSIQGSGYEQYF.

This rearrangement joins TRBV5-8 to TRBJ2-5; perhaps TRBD2 as D (6 bases). Deletions cut 2 bases from V and 1 base from J, with 15 bases between. The germline V gene encodes CDR1 SGHTS and CDR2 YDEGEE. The CDR3 contains 16 residues. CDR3 DNA: TGTGCCAGCAGCTTAGCTCTGCGGGGTTTCCAAGAGACCCAGTACTTC. Its protein is CASSLALRGFQETQYF.

The V gene is TRBV10-3, the J gene TRBJ1-5; TRBD1 matches 7 bases. Trimming cost V 10 bases and J 2 bases; bases outside gene matches: 8. The CDR3 totals 14 residues. Germline-derived CDR1 and CDR2 are ENHRY and SYGVKD. The DNA for the CDR3 is TGTGCCACGCAACAGGGGTTGGGCAATCAGCCCCAGCATTTT. Its translation is CATQQGLGNQPQHF.

The genes are TRBV30 and TRBJ2-5; D uncertain. CDR1 and CDR2 from the germline V gene are GTSNPN and SVGIG (reference sequence). There are 14 residues in the CDR3. Between the trimmed V and J ends, which lost 5 bases and 5 bases, there was a span of 18 bases. In DNA form, the CDR3 reads TGTGCCTGGCACCAAGGGCCTGGCGGTGAGACCCAGTACTTC. Protein product: CAWHQGPGGETQYF.

V gene TRBV7-2 combines with J gene TRBJ2-6; the D is unclear. Trimming took 1 base from V and 0 from J, leaving 10 bases between them. This CDR3 contains 17 residues. The germline gives CDR1 SGHTA, CDR2 FQGNSA. The CDR3 reads CASSLVAQTSGANVLTF. The CDR3 nucleotides are TGTGCCAGCAGCTTAGTGGCCCAGACCTCTGGGGCCAACGTCCTGACTTTC.

The chain links TRBV9 to TRBJ2-2, with D perhaps TRBD2 (6 bases). This CDR3 contains 15 residues. The V end lost 0 bases, the J end lost 9 bases, and 15 bases lay between the germline ends. From germline, CDR1 is SGDLS and CDR2 YYNGEE. The CDR3 loop reads CASSVGFRGSRELFF. DNA for the CDR3: TGTGCCAGCAGCGTAGGGTTTCGGGGGTCCCGGGAGCTGTTTTTT.

The rearrangement links TRBV28 to TRBJ1-2; 7 nucleotides align to TRBD1. V lost 6 bases to trimming and J lost 6 bases; unmatched junction nucleotides: 10. Germline CDR1 MDHEN, CDR2 SYDVKM. This CDR3 comprises 14 residues. CDR3: CASRAGQESNGYTF. The CDR3, as DNA: TGTGCCAGCAGAGCTGGACAGGAGAGCAATGGCTACACCTTC.

The chain joins TRBV2 to TRBJ1-4; tentative D call: TRBD1 (5 bases). Germline V lookup: CDR1 SNHLY, CDR2 FYNNEI. This CDR3 has 16 residues. Deletions cut 5 bases from V and 3 bases from J, with 16 bases between. This CDR3 reads CASSLRWGLSNEKLFF. CDR3 coding DNA: TGTGCCAGCAGTTTGAGATGGGGGTTATCTAATGAAAAACTGTTTTTT.

The gene calls are TRBV19 and TRBJ2-1, with D unresolved. This CDR3 contains 9 residues. Trimming removed 4 bases at V and 8 bases at J, with 0 bases between. Germline-derived CDR1 and CDR2 are LNHDA and SQIVND (reference sequence). The CDR3 loop is CASSNEQFF. In DNA, the CDR3 is TGTGCCAGTAGTAATGAGCAGTTCTTC.